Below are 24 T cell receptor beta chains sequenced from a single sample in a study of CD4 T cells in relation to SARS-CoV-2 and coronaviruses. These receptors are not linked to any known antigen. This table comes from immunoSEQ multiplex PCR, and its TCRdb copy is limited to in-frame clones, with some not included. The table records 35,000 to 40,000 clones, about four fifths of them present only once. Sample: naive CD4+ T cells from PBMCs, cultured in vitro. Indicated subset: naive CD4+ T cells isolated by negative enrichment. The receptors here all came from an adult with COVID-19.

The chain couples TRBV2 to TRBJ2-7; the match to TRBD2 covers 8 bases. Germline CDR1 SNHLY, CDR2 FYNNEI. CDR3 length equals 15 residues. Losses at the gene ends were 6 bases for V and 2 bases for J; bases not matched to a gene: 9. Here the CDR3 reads CASRGGLVSTYEQYF. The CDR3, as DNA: TGTGCCAGCAGGGGGGGACTAGTTTCGACCTACGAGCAGTACTTC.

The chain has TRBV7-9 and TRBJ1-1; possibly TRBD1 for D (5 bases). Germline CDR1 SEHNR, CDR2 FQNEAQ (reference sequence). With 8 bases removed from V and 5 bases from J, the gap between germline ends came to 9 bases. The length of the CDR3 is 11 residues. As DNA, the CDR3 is TGTGCCAGCGGCGGGGGTACTGAAGCTTTCTTT. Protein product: CASGGGTEAFF.

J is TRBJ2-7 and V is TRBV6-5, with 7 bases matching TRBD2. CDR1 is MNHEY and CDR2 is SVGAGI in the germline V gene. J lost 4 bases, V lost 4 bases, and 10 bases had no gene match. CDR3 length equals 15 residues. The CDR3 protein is CASSLSRAGVYEQYF. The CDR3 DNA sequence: TGTGCCAGCAGTTTATCCCGCGCGGGAGTATACGAGCAGTACTTC.

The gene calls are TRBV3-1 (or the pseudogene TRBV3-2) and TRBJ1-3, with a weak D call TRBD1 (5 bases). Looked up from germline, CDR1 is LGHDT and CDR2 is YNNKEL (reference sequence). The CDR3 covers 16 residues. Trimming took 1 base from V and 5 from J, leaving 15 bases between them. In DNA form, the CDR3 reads TGTGCCAGCAGCCAAGCAGGGAGTTCTAACAGAAACACCATATATTTT. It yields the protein CASSQAGSSNRNTIYF.

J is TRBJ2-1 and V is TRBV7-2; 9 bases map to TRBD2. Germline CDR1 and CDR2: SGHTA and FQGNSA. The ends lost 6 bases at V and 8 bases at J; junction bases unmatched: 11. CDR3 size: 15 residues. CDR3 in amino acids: CASRLPASGIDEQFF. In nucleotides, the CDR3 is TGTGCCAGCAGATTGCCGGCTAGCGGGATTGATGAGCAGTTCTTC.

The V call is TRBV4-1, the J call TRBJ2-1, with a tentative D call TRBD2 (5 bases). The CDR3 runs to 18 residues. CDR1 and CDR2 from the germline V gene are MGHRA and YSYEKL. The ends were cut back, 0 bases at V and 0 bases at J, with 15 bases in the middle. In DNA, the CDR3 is TGCGCCAGCAGCCAAGATAGTCGGGGTGAGAGCTCCTACAATGAGCAGTTCTTC. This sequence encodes CASSQDSRGESSYNEQFF.

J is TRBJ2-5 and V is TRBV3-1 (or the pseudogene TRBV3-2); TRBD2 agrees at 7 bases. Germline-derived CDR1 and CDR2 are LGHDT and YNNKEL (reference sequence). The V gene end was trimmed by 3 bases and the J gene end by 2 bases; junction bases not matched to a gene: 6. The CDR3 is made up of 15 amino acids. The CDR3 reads CASSQRGLMQETQYF. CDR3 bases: TGTGCCAGCAGCCAGCGGGGACTAATGCAAGAGACCCAGTACTTC.

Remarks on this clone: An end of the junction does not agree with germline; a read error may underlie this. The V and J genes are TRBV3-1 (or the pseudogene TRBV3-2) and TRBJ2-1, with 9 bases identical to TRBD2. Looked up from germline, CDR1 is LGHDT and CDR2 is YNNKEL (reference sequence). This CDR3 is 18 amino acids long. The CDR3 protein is CASSHLVFGGREYSEQFF. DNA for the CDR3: TGTGCCAGCAGCCACCTGGTCTTCGGCGGGAGGGAGTACAGTGAGCAGTTCTTC.

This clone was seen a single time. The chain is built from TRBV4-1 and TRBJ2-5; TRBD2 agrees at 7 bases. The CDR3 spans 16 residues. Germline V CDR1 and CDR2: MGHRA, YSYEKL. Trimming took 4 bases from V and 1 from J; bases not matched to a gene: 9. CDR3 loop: CASSLRDYKFQETQYF. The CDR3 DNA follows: TGCGCCAGCAGCCTACGGGACTACAAGTTCCAAGAGACCCAGTACTTC.

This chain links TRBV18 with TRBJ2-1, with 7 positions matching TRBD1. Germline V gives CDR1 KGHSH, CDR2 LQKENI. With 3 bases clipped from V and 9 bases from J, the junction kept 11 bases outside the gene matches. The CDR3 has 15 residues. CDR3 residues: CASSPRQGGLSEQFF. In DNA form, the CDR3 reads TGTGCCAGCTCACCCCGACAGGGTGGGCTTAGTGAGCAGTTCTTC. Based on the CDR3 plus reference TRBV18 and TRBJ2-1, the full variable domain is NAGVMQNPRHLVRRRGQEARLRCSPMKGHSHVYWYRQLPEEGLKFMVYLQKENIIDESGMPKERFSAEFPKEGPSILRIQQVVRGDSAAYFCASSPRQGGLSEQFFGPGTRLTVL.

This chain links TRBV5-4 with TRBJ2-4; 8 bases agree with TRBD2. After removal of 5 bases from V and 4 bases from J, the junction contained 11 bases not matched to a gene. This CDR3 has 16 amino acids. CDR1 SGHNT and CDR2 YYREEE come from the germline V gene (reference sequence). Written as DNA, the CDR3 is TGTGCCAGCAGTTCCGGGGGGGAGGGCCGAAAAAACATTCAGTACTTC. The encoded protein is CASSSGGEGRKNIQYF.

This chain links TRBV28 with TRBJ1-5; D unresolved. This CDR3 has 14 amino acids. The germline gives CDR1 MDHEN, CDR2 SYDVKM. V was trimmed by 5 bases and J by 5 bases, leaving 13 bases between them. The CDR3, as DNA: TGTGCCAGCAGTCCTCTTTCTCCTGATCAGCCCCAGCATTTT. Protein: CASSPLSPDQPQHF.

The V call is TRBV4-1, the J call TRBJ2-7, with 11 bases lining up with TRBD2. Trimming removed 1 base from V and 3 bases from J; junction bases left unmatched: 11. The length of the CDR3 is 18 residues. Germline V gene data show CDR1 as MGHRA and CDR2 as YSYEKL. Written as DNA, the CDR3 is TGCGCCAGCAGCCAAGCACCAGGGGGGACTAGCGGCTTCTACGAGCAGTACTTC. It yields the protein CASSQAPGGTSGFYEQYF.

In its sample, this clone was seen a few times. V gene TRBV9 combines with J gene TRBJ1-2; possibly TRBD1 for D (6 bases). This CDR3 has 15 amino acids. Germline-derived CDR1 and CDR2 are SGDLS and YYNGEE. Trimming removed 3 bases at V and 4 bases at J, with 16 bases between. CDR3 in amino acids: CASSAPGHDLYGYTF. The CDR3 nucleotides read TGTGCCAGCAGCGCTCCGGGACATGACCTCTATGGCTACACCTTC.

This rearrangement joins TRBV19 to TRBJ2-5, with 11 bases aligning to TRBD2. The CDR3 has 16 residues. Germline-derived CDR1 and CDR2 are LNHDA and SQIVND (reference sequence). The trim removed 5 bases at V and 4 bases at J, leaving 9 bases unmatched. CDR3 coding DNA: TGTGCCAGTAGTCAAACCGGGACTAGCGGTCGAGAGACCCAGTACTTC. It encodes CASSQTGTSGRETQYF. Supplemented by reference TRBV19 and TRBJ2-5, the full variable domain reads DGGITQSPKYLFRKEGQNVTLSCEQNLNHDAMYWYRQDPGQGLRLIYYSQIVNDFQKGDIAEGYSVSREKKESFPLTVTSAQKNPTAFYLCASSQTGTSGRETQYFGPGTRLLVL.

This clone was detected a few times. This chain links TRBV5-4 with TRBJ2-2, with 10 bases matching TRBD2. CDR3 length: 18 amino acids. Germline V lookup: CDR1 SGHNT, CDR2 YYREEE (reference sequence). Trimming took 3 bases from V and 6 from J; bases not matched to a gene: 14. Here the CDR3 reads CASSYDKAGGLLAGELFF. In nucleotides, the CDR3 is TGTGCCAGCAGCTATGATAAAGCGGGAGGGCTCCTAGCCGGGGAGCTGTTTTTT.

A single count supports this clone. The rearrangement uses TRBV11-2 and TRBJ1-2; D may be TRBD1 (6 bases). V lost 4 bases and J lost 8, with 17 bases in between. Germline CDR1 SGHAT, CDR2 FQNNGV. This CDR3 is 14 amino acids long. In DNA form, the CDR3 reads TGTGCCAGCAGCTCCTCCTACAGGGTACTCGGCTACACCTTC. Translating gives CASSSSYRVLGYTF.

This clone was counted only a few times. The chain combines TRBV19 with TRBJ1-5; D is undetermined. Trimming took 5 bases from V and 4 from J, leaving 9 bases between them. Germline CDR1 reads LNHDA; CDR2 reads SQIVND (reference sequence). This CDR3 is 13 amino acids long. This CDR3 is CASSSEGNQPQHF. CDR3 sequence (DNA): TGTGCCAGTAGTTCAGAAGGGAATCAGCCCCAGCATTTT.

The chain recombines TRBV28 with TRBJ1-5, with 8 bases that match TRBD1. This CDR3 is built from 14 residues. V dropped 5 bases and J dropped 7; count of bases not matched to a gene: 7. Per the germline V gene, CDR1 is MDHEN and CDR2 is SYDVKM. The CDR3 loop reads CASSGVQGAQPQHF. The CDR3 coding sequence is TGTGCCAGCAGTGGGGTGCAGGGGGCACAGCCCCAGCATTTT.

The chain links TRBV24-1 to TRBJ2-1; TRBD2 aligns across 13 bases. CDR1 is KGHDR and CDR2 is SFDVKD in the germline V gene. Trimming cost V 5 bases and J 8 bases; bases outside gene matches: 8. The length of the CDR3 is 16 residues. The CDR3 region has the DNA TGTGCCACCAGTGTAAAGGGACTAGCGGGAATGTATGAGCAGTTCTTC. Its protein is CATSVKGLAGMYEQFF.

The CDR3 region has the DNA TGTGCCAGCAGTTCGGGACAGGGCAGCACCGGGGAGCTGTTTTTT. It translates to CASSSGQGSTGELFF. V and J are TRBV6-5 and TRBJ2-2; 9 nucleotides line up with TRBD1. The V gene's germline CDR1 is MNHEY and CDR2 SVGAGI. V lost 4 bases and J lost 4; bases outside the gene matches: 4. The CDR3 length is 15 residues.

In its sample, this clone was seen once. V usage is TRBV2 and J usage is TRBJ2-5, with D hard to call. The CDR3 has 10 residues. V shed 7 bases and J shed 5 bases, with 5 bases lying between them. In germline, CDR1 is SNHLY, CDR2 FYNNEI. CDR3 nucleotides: TGTGCCAGCATAAAGGAGACCCAGTACTTC. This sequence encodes CASIKETQYF.

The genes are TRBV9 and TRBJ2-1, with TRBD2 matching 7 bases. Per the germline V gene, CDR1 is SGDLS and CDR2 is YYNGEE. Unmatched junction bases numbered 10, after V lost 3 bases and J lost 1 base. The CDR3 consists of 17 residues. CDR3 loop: CASSADPSGHSYNEQFF. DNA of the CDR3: TGTGCCAGCAGCGCAGATCCTAGCGGCCATTCCTACAATGAGCAGTTCTTC.

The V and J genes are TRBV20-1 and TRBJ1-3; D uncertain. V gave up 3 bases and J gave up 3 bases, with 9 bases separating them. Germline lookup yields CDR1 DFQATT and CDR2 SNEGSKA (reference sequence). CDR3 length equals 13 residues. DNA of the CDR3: TGCAGTGCTAGTGAGGGTTTTGGAAACACCATATATTTT. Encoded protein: CSASEGFGNTIYF.